This T cell receptor (beta chain) was identified during a study of T cell repertoires in cytomegalovirus infection. Study-level results: Identification of carriers of CMV plus the relevant HLA was achieved through cumulative public TCR beta family frequency. The ex vivo response was dominated by HLA-C-restricted CMV-specific TCR beta clonotypes.

Concerning this clonotype itself: As yet, its antigen is unknown. This may arise from a read error, as a much more abundant clone is one base away.

This CDR3 has 12 amino acids. The V end lost 5 bases, the J end lost 6 bases, and 11 bases lay between the germline ends. CDR1 is SGHAT and CDR2 is FQNNGV in the germline V gene. TCRdb itself ran the reads through MiXCR, one entry per CDR3 protein. Of hundreds of thousands of distinct CDR3 sequences listed, about 8.8% are singletons. This chain connects TRBV11-2 to TRBJ2-7; a possible D gene is TRBD1 (5 bases). This TCR was recovered from a human donor in good health (CMV status not recorded). Some clones in this sample may be carry-over from other donors' samples. The material sequenced was PBMCs. CDR3 sequence: CASSRTGIEQYV. CDR3 DNA sequence: TGTGCCAGCAGCCGTACAGGAATCGAGCAGTACGTC.